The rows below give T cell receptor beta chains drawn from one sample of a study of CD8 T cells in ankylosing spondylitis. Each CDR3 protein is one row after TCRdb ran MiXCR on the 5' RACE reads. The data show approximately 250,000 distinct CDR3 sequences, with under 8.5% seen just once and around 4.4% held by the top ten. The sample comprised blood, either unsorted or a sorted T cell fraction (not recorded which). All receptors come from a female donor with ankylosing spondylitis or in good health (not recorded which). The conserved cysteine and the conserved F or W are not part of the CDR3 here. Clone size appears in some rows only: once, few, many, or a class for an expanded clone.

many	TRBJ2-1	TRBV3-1	ASSPRRGENNEQF
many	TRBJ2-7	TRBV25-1	ASRRTGSYEQY
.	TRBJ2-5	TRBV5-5	ASSSPDLLSQETQY
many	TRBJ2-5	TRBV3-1	ASSQSGQVSGTQY
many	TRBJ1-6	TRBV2	ASSAGSYSPLH
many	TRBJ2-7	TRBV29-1	SVDEDYEQY
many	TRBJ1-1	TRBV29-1	SVVHGNTEAF
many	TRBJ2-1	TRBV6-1	ASSGGLAGNEQF
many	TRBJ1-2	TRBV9	ASSVVSNYGYT
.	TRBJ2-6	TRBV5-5	ASSFQGSGANVLT
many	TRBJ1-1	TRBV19	ASTPLGVRDTEAF
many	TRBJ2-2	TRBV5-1	ASSPRTSVAGELF
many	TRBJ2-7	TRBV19	ASKQNRGRYEQY
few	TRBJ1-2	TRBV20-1	SASPGQNYGYT
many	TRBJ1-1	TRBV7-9	ASKTGGPNTEAF
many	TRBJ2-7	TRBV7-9	ASSLTGRAYEQY
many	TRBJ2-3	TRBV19	ASIQEFGLAGADTQY
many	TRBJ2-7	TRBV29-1	SVYGARDEQY
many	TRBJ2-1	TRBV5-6	ASSFEEYNEQF
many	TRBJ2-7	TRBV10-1	ASSEVVSVGEQY